This passage covers 5 T cell receptor beta chains from one sample sequenced in a study of blood T cell repertoires in COVID-19. The table came from immunoSEQ multiplex PCR; TCRdb's copy has only in-frame clones and leaves some out. The sample lists approximately 140,000 clones, around 91% occurring once. Sequenced sample: peripheral blood. These receptors all come from a man between 18 and 35 years old with COVID-19, enrolled during active disease.

The chain employs TRBV27 and TRBJ2-7; the match to TRBD1 covers 9 bases. CDR1 is MNHEY, CDR2 SMNVEV, per germline (reference sequence). Trimming took 1 base from V and 2 from J; bases not matched to a gene: 15. This CDR3 is 19 amino acids long. CDR3 sequence (DNA): TGTGCCAGCAGTTTATTATCCCCCGGGACAGGGAAAATCCCCTACGAGCAGTACTTC. This codes for CASSLLSPGTGKIPYEQYF.

The chain is built from TRBV2 and TRBJ1-5; tentative D call: TRBD1 (5 bases). The germline V gene encodes CDR1 SNHLY and CDR2 FYNNEI. V lost 4 bases and J lost 5, with 9 bases in between. This CDR3 is built from 13 residues. In DNA, the CDR3 is TGTGCCAGCAGTGGGGGAGGGGATCAGCCCCAGCATTTT. As protein: CASSGGGDQPQHF.

The rearrangement joins TRBV5-6 to TRBJ1-5; 9 bases agree with TRBD1. V lost 4 bases, J lost 11 bases, and 10 bases stayed unmatched. The CDR3 sequence is 14 residues long. Per germline, CDR1 SGHDT and CDR2 YYEEEE. CDR3 sequence: CASSQGQGVAAQHF. CDR3 sequence (DNA): TGTGCCAGCAGCCAGGGACAGGGAGTTGCGGCCCAGCATTTT.

This clone was counted a few times. CDR3 in DNA: TGTGCCAGCAGCCAGAGAAGTGCCGGGGAGCTGTTTTTT. Its translation is CASSQRSAGELFF. The V call is TRBV3-1 (or the pseudogene TRBV3-2), the J call TRBJ2-2, with D uncertain. The V gene lost 3 bases and the J gene lost 6 bases, with 8 bases spanning the gap. From germline, CDR1 is LGHDT and CDR2 YNNKEL (reference sequence). There are 13 residues in the CDR3.

The chain employs TRBV30 and TRBJ1-5, with D possibly TRBD1 on 6 matching bases. Germline CDR1 reads GTSNPN; CDR2 reads SVGIG (reference sequence). This CDR3 has 13 residues. Trimming pared 0 bases from V and 7 bases from J, leaving 10 bases between. This chain's CDR3 is CAWSVSGAQPQHF. Here the CDR3 DNA reads TGTGCCTGGAGTGTATCAGGGGCGCAGCCCCAGCATTTT.